The 9 T cell receptor beta chains in this list originate from one sample, sequenced in a study of tumor and adjacent non-tumor tissue in lung cancer. The library came from three nested PCR rounds adapted from ARM-PCR protocols. Via MiXCR, TCRdb re-called the multiplex PCR reads, giving one row per CDR3 protein. The sample includes fewer than 100,000 distinct CDR3 sequences, roughly 80% of them seen just once. No cell sorting was done before RNA was extracted from the tissue. More than 3 cm separated this lung sample from the edge of the tumor. The sample was distant non-tumor lung tissue. The receptors shown here come from a man aged 60 to 69 with non-small cell lung cancer.

Details on this clonotype: A much larger clone differs from this one at a single base, so this may be a read error. The chain combines TRBV14 with TRBJ1-1; D is undetermined. CDR3 length equals 15 residues. Germline CDR1 reads SGHDN; CDR2 reads FVKESK. For the CDR3, the DNA is TGTTCCAGCAGCCAAGAGGGTCCCAAGGCAACTGAAGCTTTCTTT. This sequence encodes CSSSQEGPKATEAFF. The full variable domain, completed using reference TRBV14 and TRBJ1-1, is EAGVTQFPSHSVIEKGQTVTLRCDPISGHDNLYWYRRVMGKEIKFLLHFVKESKQDESGMPNNRFLAERTGGTYSTLKVQPAELEDSGVYFCSSSQEGPKATEAFFGQGTRLTVV.

This sequence joins TRBV20-1 and TRBJ2-5; 7 bases are a match to TRBD2. V lost 3 bases, J lost 7 bases, and 8 bases stayed unmatched. Germline CDR1 DFQATT, CDR2 SNEGSKA (reference sequence). CDR3 length: 13 amino acids. This CDR3 reads CSASITTGGTQYF. Written as DNA, the CDR3 is TGCAGTGCTAGTATAACGACGGGGGGGACCCAGTACTTC.

Comments on this clonotype: This could be a read error, since a much larger clone is one nucleotide away. The CDR3 carries no conserved terminal phenylalanine or tryptophan, so it likely arises from a read error. The chain couples TRBV30 to TRBJ1-1, with D possibly being TRBD1 (5 bases). Germline CDR1 and CDR2: GTSNPN and SVGIG (reference sequence). The length of the CDR3 is 11 residues. Trimming took 3 bases from V and 10 from J, leaving 12 bases between them. The CDR3 coding sequence is TGTGCCTGGAGGGGGGATCGCCGAGCTTTCATT. It is translated as CAWRGDRRAFI.

As regards this clonotype: The CDR3 does not end in the conserved phenylalanine or tryptophan, so this is likely a read error. The chain joins TRBV11-2 to TRBJ2-5; D could derive from TRBD1 or TRBD2 (5 bases each). With 6 bases removed from V and 6 bases from J, the gap between germline ends came to 23 bases. The CDR3 loop spans 16 amino acids. Germline CDR1 and CDR2: SGHAT and FQNNGV. CDR3 amino acids: CASRSTMGVPKKTQYS. The CDR3, as DNA: TGTGCCAGCAGATCCACAATGGGGGTGCCAAAGAAGACCCAGTACTCC.

This clonotype was recorded once. Germline is not matched at one junction end, which may reflect a read error. The CDR3 protein is CSVAGLGELFF. CDR3 in DNA: TGCAGTGTTGCAGGACTGGGGGAGCTGTTTTTT. J is TRBJ2-2 and V is TRBV29-1; perhaps TRBD2 as D (5 bases). This CDR3 spans 11 amino acids. Per the germline V gene, CDR1 is SQVTM and CDR2 is ANQGSEA.

Remarks on this clonotype: This likely comes from a read error, as the CDR3 has no conserved phenylalanine or tryptophan at its end. The V and J genes are TRBV11-2 and TRBJ2-3; D is undetermined. Germline assignment: CDR1 SGHAT and CDR2 FQNNGV. V gave up 6 bases and J gave up 2 bases, with 12 bases separating them. CDR3 length: 14 amino acids. CDR3 in DNA: TGTGCCAGCAGTCCTCTAGGGAACACAGATACGCAGTATTCT. It codes for CASSPLGNTDTQYS.

Regarding this clonotype: One junction end disagrees with the germline gene, perhaps due to a read error. The V and J genes are TRBV29-1 and TRBJ2-1; 11 bases align to TRBD2. The CDR3 length is 15 residues. CDR1 and CDR2 (germline): SQVTM, ANQGSEA. The CDR3 sequence: CSVDQGLAANNEQFF. CDR3 DNA sequence: TGCAGTGTTGACCAGGGACTAGCGGCGAACAATGAGCAGTTCTTC.

Note on this clonotype: As the CDR3 is not closed by the conserved phenylalanine or tryptophan, this likely results from a read error. It is unclear where the CDR3 begins or ends on the DNA, so no DNA is shown, and the CDR3 is as TCRdb lists it. The chain combines TRBV11-2 with TRBJ2-1; TRBD1, the table's D call, lacks a check against the DNA. The length of the CDR3 is 16 amino acids, counting both ends. Per the germline V gene, CDR1 is SGHAT and CDR2 is FQNNGV. This CDR3 is CASSVGDRVDHNEQFI.

The CDR3 loop is CNVDTGARYNEQFF. The CDR3 DNA sequence: TGCAATGTTGACACGGGGGCACGGTACAATGAGCAGTTCTTC. The gene calls are TRBV20-1 and TRBJ2-1; possibly TRBD1 or TRBD2 for D (6 bases each). The CDR3 is 14 residues long. The germline CDR1 and CDR2 sequences are DFQATT and SNEGSKA (reference sequence).